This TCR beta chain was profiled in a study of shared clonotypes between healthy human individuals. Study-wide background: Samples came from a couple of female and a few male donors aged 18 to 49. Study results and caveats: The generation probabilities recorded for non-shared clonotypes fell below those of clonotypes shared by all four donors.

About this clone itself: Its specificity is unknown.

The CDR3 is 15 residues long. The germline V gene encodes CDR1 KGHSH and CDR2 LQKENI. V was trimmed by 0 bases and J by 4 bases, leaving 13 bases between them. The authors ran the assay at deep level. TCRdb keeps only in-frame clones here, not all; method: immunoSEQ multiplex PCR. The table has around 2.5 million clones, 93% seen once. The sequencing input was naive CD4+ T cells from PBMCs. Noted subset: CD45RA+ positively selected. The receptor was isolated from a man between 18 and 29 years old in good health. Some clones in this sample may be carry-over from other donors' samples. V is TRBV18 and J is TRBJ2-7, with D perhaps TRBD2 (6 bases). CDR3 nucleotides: TGTGCCAGCTCACCACCACGGGGGAACGGGTACGAGCAGTACTTC. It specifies CASSPPRGNGYEQYF.